This T cell receptor beta chain stems from a study of blood T cell repertoires in COVID-19. Study summary: Donors in the United States, Italy and Spain gave samples during acute or convalescent COVID-19.

In the original processing: Reference gene primer amplification yielded estimated nucleated cell counts. Assay: immunoSEQ multiplex PCR; the TCRdb copy retains only in-frame clones and omits some. V, J and clone size derive from that table, while D and trimming were established from the DNA sequence. The sample yields 400,000 or so clones, roughly 91% seen once. The cohort comprised adults aged roughly 18 to 100 years residing in about two dozen US areas. Allocation to cohorts depended on clinical history reported by the participants. The sample consisted of PBMCs or T cells enriched from blood (not recorded which). The clonotype originates from a man aged 18 to 35 who had recovered from COVID-19.

The CDR3 DNA follows: TGTGCCAGCAGTGGAGCGGGGGGTATCTCCTACGAGCAGTACTTC. This gives the protein CASSGAGGISYEQYF. This chain connects TRBV6-1 to TRBJ2-7, with 9 bases aligning to TRBD2. The CDR3 loop spans 15 amino acids. Germline loops: CDR1 MNHNS, CDR2 SASEGT. After removal of 4 bases from V and 0 bases from J, the junction contained 4 bases not matched to a gene.